This T cell receptor (beta chain) was observed in a study of response to subunit inactivated influenza vaccine. The CDR3 sequence is 13 residues long. The ends were cut back, 2 bases at V and 9 bases at J, with 13 bases in the middle. Germline V gene sequence: CDR1 SGHAT, CDR2 FQNNGV. A note on this clonotype: No antigen is known for it.

The study's findings and limits: After each seasonal influenza vaccination, few new T cells are recruited, the authors suggested.

TCRdb independently ran MiXCR on the RT-PCR reads; one entry per CDR3 protein. Of a few hundred thousand distinct CDR3 sequences listed, about 20% are singletons. The genes are TRBV11-2 and TRBJ2-5, with D possibly being TRBD2 (6 bases). The sequenced sample was PBMCs from blood, obtained approximately 20 months after vaccination. This sequence originates from a man in his fifties or sixties who received an inactivated influenza vaccine. The CDR3: CASSLFKEGPQYF. Written as DNA, the CDR3 is TGTGCCAGCAGCTTATTTAAGGAGGGACCCCAGTACTTC.